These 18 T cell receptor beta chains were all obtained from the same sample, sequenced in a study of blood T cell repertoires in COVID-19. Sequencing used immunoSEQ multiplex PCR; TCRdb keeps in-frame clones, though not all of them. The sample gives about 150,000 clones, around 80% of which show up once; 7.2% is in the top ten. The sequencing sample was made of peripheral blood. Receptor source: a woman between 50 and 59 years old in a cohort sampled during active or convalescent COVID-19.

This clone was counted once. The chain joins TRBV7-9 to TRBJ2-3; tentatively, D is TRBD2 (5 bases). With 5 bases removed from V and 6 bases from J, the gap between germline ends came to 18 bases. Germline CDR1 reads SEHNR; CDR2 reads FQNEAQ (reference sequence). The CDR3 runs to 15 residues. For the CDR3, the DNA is TGTGCCAGCAGCAAAAATACAGACGGAGGTGATACGCAGTATTTT. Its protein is CASSKNTDGGDTQYF.

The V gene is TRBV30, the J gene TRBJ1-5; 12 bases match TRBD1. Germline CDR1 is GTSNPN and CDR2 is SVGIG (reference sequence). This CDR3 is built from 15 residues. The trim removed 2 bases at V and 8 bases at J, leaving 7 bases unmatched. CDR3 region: CAWSSGTGGLKPQHF. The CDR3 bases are TGTGCCTGGAGTTCCGGGACAGGGGGCCTCAAGCCCCAGCATTTT.

CDR3 nucleotides: TGCGCCAGCAGCTTGTCGGGACAGTCCTACGAGCAGTACTTC. Its translation is CASSLSGQSYEQYF. This chain joins TRBV5-1 and TRBJ2-7; TRBD1 matches at 7 bases. This CDR3 spans 14 amino acids. J was trimmed by 1 base and V by 1 base; bases with no gene match: 2. CDR1 and CDR2 from the germline V gene are SGHRS and YFSETQ. The whole variable domain, remainder taken from reference TRBV5-1 and TRBJ2-7, is KAGVTQTPRYLIKTRGQQVTLSCSPISGHRSVSWYQQTPGQGLQFLFEYFSETQRNKGNFPGRFSGRQFSNSRSEMNVSTLELGDSALYLCASSLSGQSYEQYFGPGTRLTVT.

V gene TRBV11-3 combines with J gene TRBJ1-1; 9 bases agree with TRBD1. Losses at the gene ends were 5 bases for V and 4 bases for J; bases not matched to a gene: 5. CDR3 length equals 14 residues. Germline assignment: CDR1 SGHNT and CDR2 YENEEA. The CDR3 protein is CASSDRGGSTEAFF. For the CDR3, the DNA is TGTGCCAGCAGCGACAGGGGGGGTTCCACTGAAGCTTTCTTT. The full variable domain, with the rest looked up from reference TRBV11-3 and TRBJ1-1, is EAGVVQSPRYKIIEKKQPVAFWCNPISGHNTLYWYLQNLGQGPELLIRYENEEAVDDSQLPKDRFSAERLKGVDSTLKIQPAELGDSAVYLCASSDRGGSTEAFFGQGTRLTVV.

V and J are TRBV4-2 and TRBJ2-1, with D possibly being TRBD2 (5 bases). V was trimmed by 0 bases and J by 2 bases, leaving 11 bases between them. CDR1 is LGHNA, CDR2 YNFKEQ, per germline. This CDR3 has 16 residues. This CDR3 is CASSQDRDTTYNEQFF. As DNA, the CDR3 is TGTGCCAGCAGCCAAGATCGGGATACCACCTACAATGAGCAGTTCTTC.

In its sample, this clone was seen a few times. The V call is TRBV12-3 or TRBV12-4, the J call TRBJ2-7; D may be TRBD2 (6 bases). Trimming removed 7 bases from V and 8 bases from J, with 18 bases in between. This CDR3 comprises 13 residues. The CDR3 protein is CASTGTWGVQQYF. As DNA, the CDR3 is TGTGCCAGCACCGGGACTTGGGGCGTTCAGCAGTACTTC.

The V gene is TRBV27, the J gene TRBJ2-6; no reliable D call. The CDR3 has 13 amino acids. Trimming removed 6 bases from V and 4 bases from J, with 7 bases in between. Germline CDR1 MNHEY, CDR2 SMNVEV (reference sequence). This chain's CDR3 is CASRLLGANVLTF. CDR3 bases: TGTGCCAGCAGACTCCTGGGGGCCAACGTCCTGACTTTC.

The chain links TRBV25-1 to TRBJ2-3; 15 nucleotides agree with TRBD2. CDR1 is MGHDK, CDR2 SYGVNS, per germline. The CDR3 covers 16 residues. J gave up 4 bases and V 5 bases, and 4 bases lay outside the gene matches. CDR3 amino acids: CASSPGLAGGADTQYF. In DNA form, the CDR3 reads TGTGCCAGCAGTCCGGGACTAGCGGGGGGAGCAGATACGCAGTATTTT.

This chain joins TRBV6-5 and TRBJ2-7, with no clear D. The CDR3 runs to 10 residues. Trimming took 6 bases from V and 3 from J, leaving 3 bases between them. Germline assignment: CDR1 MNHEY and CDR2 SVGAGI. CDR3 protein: CASSFYEQYF. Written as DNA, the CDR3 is TGTGCCAGCAGCTTCTACGAGCAGTACTTC.

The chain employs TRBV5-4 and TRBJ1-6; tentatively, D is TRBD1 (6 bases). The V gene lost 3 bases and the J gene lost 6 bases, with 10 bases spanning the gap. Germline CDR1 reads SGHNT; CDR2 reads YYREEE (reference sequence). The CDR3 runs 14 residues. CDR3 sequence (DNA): TGTGCCAGCAGCTCCGACAGGACTAATTCACCCCTCCACTTT. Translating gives CASSSDRTNSPLHF.

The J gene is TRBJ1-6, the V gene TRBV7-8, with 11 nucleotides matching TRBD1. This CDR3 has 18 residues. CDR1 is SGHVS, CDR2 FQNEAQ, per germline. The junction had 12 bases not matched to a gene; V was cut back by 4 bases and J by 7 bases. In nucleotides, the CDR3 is TGTGCCAGCAGCTCGGGACAGGGGGGATCGTCGTGGAATTCACCCCTCCACTTT. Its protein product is CASSSGQGGSSWNSPLHF.

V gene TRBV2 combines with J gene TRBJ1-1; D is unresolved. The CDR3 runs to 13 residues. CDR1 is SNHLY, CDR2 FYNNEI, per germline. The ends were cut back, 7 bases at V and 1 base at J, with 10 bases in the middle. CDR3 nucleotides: TGTGCCAGCACCCTCTACTCGAACACTGAAGCTTTCTTT. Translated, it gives CASTLYSNTEAFF.

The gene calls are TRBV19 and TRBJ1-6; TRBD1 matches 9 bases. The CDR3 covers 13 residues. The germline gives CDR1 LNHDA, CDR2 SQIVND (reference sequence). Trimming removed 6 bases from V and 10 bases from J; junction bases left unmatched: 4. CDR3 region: CASRDRGKSPLHF. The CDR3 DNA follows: TGTGCCAGTAGGGACAGGGGAAAATCACCCCTCCACTTT.

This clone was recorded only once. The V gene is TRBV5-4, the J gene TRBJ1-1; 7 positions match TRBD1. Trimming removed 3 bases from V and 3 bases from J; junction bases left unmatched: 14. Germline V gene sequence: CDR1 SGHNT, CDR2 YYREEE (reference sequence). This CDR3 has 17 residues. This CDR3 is CASSWGQPSPWYTEAFF. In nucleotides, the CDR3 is TGTGCCAGCAGCTGGGGACAGCCGTCCCCCTGGTACACTGAAGCTTTCTTT. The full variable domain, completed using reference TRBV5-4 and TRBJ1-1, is ETGVTQSPTHLIKTRGQQVTLRCSSQSGHNTVSWYQQALGQGPQFIFQYYREEENGRGNFPPRFSGLQFPNYSSELNVNALELDDSALYLCASSWGQPSPWYTEAFFGQGTRLTVV.

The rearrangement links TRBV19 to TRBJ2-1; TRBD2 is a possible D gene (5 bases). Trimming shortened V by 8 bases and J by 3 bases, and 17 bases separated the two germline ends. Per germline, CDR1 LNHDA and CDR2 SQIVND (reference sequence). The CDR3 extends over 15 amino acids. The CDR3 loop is CASSLILGSYNEQFF. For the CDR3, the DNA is TGTGCCAGTTCCCTCATACTAGGCAGCTACAATGAGCAGTTCTTC.

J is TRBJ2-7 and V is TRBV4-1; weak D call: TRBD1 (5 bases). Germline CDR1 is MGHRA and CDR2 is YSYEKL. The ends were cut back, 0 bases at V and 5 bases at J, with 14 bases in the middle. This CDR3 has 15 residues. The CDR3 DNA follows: TGCGCCAGCAGCCAAGATGACCGGACCAGGGACGAGCAGTACTTC. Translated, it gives CASSQDDRTRDEQYF.

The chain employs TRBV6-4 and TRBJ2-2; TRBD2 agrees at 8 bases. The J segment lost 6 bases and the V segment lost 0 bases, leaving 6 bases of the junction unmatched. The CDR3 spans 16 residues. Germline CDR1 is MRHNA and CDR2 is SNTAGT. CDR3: CASSDSGLAGAGELFF. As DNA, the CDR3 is TGTGCCAGCAGTGACTCCGGGCTAGCGGGCGCCGGGGAGCTGTTTTTT.

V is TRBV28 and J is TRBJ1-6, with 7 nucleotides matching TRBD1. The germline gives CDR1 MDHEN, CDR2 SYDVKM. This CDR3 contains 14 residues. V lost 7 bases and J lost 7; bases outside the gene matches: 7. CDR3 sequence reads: CASTLGQVNSPLHF. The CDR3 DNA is TGTGCCAGCACCCTTGGACAGGTGAATTCACCCCTCCACTTT.